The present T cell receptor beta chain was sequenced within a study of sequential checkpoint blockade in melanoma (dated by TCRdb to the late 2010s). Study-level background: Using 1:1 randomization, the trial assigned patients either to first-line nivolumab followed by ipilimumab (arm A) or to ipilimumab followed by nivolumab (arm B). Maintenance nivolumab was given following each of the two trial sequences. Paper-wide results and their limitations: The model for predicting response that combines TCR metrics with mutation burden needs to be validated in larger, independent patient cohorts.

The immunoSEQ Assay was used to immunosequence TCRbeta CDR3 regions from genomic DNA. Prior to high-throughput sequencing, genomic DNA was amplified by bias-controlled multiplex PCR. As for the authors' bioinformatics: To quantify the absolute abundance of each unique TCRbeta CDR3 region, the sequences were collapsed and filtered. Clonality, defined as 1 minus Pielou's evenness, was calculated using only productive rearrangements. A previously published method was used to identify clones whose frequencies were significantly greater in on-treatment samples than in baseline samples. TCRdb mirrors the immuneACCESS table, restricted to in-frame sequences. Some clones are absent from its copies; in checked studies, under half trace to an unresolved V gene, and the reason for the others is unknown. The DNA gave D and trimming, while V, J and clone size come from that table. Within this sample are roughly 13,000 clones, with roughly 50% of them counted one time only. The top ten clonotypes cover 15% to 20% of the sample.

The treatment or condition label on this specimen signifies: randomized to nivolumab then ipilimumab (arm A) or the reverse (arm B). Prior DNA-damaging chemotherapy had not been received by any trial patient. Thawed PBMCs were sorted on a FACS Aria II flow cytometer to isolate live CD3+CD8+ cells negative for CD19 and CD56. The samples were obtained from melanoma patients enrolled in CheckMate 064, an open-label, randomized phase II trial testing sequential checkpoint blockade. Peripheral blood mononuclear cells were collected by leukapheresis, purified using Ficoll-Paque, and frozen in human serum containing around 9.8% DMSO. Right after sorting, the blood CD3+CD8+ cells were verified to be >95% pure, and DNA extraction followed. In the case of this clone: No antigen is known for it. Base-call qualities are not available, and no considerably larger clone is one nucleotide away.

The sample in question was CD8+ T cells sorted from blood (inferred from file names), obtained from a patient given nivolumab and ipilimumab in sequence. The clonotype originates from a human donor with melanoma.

The DNA sequence is given as TGTGCCAGCAGCGCGGGACAGTCGGGAGCCCTCTACGAGCAGTACTTC. This sequence encodes CASSAGQSGALYEQYF. The chain is assembled from TRBV9 and TRBJ2-7, and perhaps TRBD1 as D gene, on 7 matching bases. Via the germline V gene, CDR1 is SGDLS and CDR2 YYNGEE. At the junction V is shortened by 3 bases and J by 3 bases, with 19 bases in between. The CDR3, from cysteine to phenylalanine, totals 16 residues. The DNA shown is the 48-base CDR3, in frame from base 1.